The 17 T cell receptor beta chains below all came from one sample that was sequenced in a study of CXCR3-negative and CXCR3-positive naive CD8 T cells. General study findings and limits: Against CXCR3-negative naive cells, CXCR3-positive naive cells showed more hydrophobic TRB CDR3s.

The method, 5' RACE with UMI labels, was used to prepare the TRB cDNA libraries. TCRdb reprocessed the 5' RACE reads, with one entry per CDR3 protein and no DNA. The sample totals some 64,000 distinct CDR3 sequences. These receptors' targets are unknown. What was sequenced was naive CXCR3+ CD8+ T cells from blood. Documented subset: CD45RO-CCR7+CD27+CD95- naive CD8+ T cells expressing CXCR3 (TNR3+). The receptors come from a human donor in good health. Some clones in this sample may be carry-over from other donors' samples.

The V and J genes are TRBV28 and TRBJ2-1. This CDR3 spans 13 amino acids. Germline V gene lookup returns CDR1 MDHEN and CDR2 SYDVKM. CDR3 amino acids: CASRTDPYNEQFF.

The gene calls are TRBV9 and TRBJ2-7. The CDR3 loop spans 14 amino acids. Germline V gene sequence: CDR1 SGDLS, CDR2 YYNGEE. CDR3 protein: CASSVGGSSYEQYF. Complete variable domain (other parts from reference TRBV9 and TRBJ2-7): DSGVTQTPKHLITATGQRVTLRCSPRSGDLSVYWYQQSLDQGLQFLIQYYNGEERAKGNILERFSAQQFPDLHSELNLSSLELGDSALYFCASSVGGSSYEQYFGPGTRLTVT.

The rearrangement joins TRBV28 to TRBJ2-1; without DNA, the TCRdb call of TRBD2 cannot be checked. CDR3 size: 17 residues. CDR1 is MDHEN and CDR2 is SYDVKM in the germline V gene. The CDR3 sequence: CASSLAPGALYKNEQFF.

The chain uses TRBV12-3 or TRBV12-4 and TRBJ2-1; the D gene TCRdb calls, TRBD2, cannot be checked with no DNA. CDR3 length: 12 residues. CDR3 amino acids: CASSFGGDEQFF.

The CDR3: CASSSSLDEQYF. The V call is TRBV11-2, the J call TRBJ2-7. Germline loops: CDR1 SGHAT, CDR2 FQNNGV. This CDR3 is 12 amino acids long.

The J gene is TRBJ2-7, the V gene TRBV5-1; the TCRdb D gene call, TRBD1, has no DNA to confirm it. The length of the CDR3 is 14 residues. Germline values: CDR1 SGHRS, CDR2 YFSETQ. CDR3 in amino acids: CASSLAGQDDEQYF.

The gene calls are TRBV20-1 and TRBJ1-2; checking the TCRdb D call of TRBD1 is not possible without DNA. Germline V lookup: CDR1 DFQATT, CDR2 SNEGSKA (reference sequence). The CDR3 totals 15 residues. This CDR3 reads CSARDDRGQSYGYTF.

The chain has TRBV7-9 and TRBJ1-1; TCRdb reports TRBD1, a call that lacks DNA to check it against. The CDR3 length is 13 residues. CDR1 SEHNR and CDR2 FQNEAQ come from the germline V gene (reference sequence). CDR3 loop: CASSGDRAVEAFF.

The CDR3 sequence: CASSEYRGAYTF. The genes are TRBV6-1 and TRBJ1-2; absent DNA, TCRdb's TRBD1 call cannot be checked. CDR1 is MNHNS and CDR2 is SASEGT in the germline V gene. CDR3 length equals 12 residues.

CDR3: CASSVEAEVETRYF. This chain uses TRBV9 with TRBJ2-5. This CDR3 comprises 14 residues. CDR1 and CDR2 (germline): SGDLS, YYNGEE.

The chain couples TRBV5-1 to TRBJ1-5; the D call of TRBD1 rests on TCRdb alone, since no DNA is present to check it. CDR1 and CDR2 from the germline V gene are SGHRS and YFSETQ. The CDR3 spans 14 residues. CDR3 in amino acids: CASSSTGLGQPQHF.

The V call is TRBV29-1, the J call TRBJ2-7; there is no DNA to check the TCRdb D call of TRBD1. CDR1 and CDR2 from the germline V gene are SQVTM and ANQGSEA. The CDR3 consists of 13 residues. CDR3 sequence reads: CSVPGQGNYEQYF.

The V and J genes are TRBV9 and TRBJ1-5; absent DNA, TCRdb's TRBD1 call cannot be checked. There are 17 residues in the CDR3. CDR1 and CDR2 (germline): SGDLS, YYNGEE. CDR3 sequence: CASSAGPQLAGNQPQHF.

The V call is TRBV5-1, the J call TRBJ2-7; TCRdb indicates TRBD1, and absent DNA this call remains unverified. CDR1 and CDR2 from the germline V gene are SGHRS and YFSETQ. CDR3 size: 13 residues. CDR3: CASSLGREYEQYF. The variable domain in full, with the rest retrieved from reference TRBV5-1 and TRBJ2-7, is KAGVTQTPRYLIKTRGQQVTLSCSPISGHRSVSWYQQTPGQGLQFLFEYFSETQRNKGNFPGRFSGRQFSNSRSEMNVSTLELGDSALYLCASSLGREYEQYFGPGTRLTVT.

The genes are TRBV7-9 and TRBJ2-3; with no DNA, the TCRdb D assignment of TRBD2 cannot be verified. Germline V gene sequence: CDR1 SEHNR, CDR2 FQNEAQ (reference sequence). CDR3 length: 17 residues. Here the CDR3 reads CASSPSPSGVSTDTQYF.

The V call is TRBV7-8, the J call TRBJ2-7. Germline CDR1 reads SGHVS; CDR2 reads FQNEAQ. This CDR3 comprises 15 residues. The chain's CDR3 is CASSLGPGGSYEQYF.

The gene calls are TRBV29-1 and TRBJ1-1. Germline CDR1 is SQVTM and CDR2 is ANQGSEA. There are 14 residues in the CDR3. The CDR3 is CSVEEGRENTEAFF.